Each of the 19 T cell receptor beta chains below was sequenced from the same sample in a study of blood T cell repertoires in COVID-19. Repertoires were generated with immunoSEQ multiplex PCR, while TCRdb's copy carries only in-frame clones and drops some. The sample comprises 300,000 to 400,000 clones, around 86% of which are singletons, and just under 6.5% rests with the top ten. Sequences were obtained from peripheral blood. These receptors all stem from a woman aged 45-60 years with COVID-19, enrolled during active disease.

This chain connects TRBV11-2 to TRBJ2-7; 8 positions agree with TRBD1. The CDR3 spans 17 residues. The V and J ends lost 4 bases and 2 bases, in that order; junction bases with no gene match: 13. CDR1 is SGHAT and CDR2 is FQNNGV in the germline V gene. For the CDR3, the DNA is TGTGCCAGCAGCTCCCGGTGGGGACAGGCTTTCACCTACGAGCAGTACTTC. Translated, it gives CASSSRWGQAFTYEQYF.

The rearrangement joins TRBV15 to TRBJ2-7, with D unresolved. Germline values: CDR1 LNHNV, CDR2 YYDKDF (reference sequence). Trimming pared 0 bases from V and 3 bases from J, leaving 6 bases between. CDR3 size: 13 residues. The CDR3, as DNA: TGTGCCACCAGCAGAGATCATCACTACGAGCAGTACTTC. This translates into CATSRDHHYEQYF. Based on the CDR3 plus reference TRBV15 and TRBJ2-7, the full variable domain is DAMVIQNPRYQVTQFGKPVTLSCSQTLNHNVMYWYQQKSSQAPKLLFHYYDKDFNNEADTPDNFQSRRPNTSFCFLDIRSPGLGDTAMYLCATSRDHHYEQYFGPGTRLTVT.

This chain connects TRBV6-1 to TRBJ2-7; TRBD2 matches at 8 bases. CDR1 MNHNS and CDR2 SASEGT come from the germline V gene. J gave up 0 bases and V 2 bases, and 9 bases lay outside the gene matches. The CDR3 spans 17 residues. DNA of the CDR3: TGTGCCAGCAGTGAAAGGCGGGAGGCTTCTTACTCCTACGAGCAGTACTTC. Translation: CASSERREASYSYEQYF.

This chain links TRBV29-1 with TRBJ2-7, with TRBD2 matching over 13 bases. Germline-derived CDR1 and CDR2 are SQVTM and ANQGSEA. The CDR3 totals 16 residues. V trimming: 6 bases; J trimming: 2 bases; junction bases outside the gene matches: 10. The CDR3 DNA follows: TGCAGCGTCAAAACACTAGCGGGAGGGCTTACCTACGAGCAGTACTTC. Amino acid sequence: CSVKTLAGGLTYEQYF.

The chain employs TRBV6-1 and TRBJ2-7; weak D call: TRBD1 (5 bases). Trimming took off 3 bases at V and 6 bases at J, with 6 bases between the two ends. CDR1 is MNHNS and CDR2 is SASEGT in the germline V gene. The CDR3 covers 11 residues. The CDR3 loop is CASSDRAEQYF. CDR3 nucleotide sequence: TGTGCCAGCAGTGACAGGGCCGAGCAGTACTTC.

The chain joins TRBV7-2 to TRBJ2-5, with D tentatively TRBD2 (6 bases). CDR1 and CDR2 from the germline V gene are SGHTA and FQGNSA. Trimming removed 5 bases from V and 3 bases from J, with 16 bases in between. The CDR3 length is 15 residues. CDR3 bases: TGTGCCAGCAGCCCTTTTGGAGGGAAAGAAGAGACCCAGTACTTC. It is translated as CASSPFGGKEETQYF. Based on the CDR3 plus reference TRBV7-2 and TRBJ2-5, the full variable domain is GAGVSQSPSNKVTEKGKDVELRCDPISGHTALYWYRQSLGQGLEFLIYFQGNSAPDKSGLPSDRFSAERTGGSVSTLTIQRTQQEDSAVYLCASSPFGGKEETQYFGPGTRLLVL.

This chain joins TRBV5-4 and TRBJ1-5, with D uncertain. Germline V lookup: CDR1 SGHNT, CDR2 YYREEE (reference sequence). There are 13 residues in the CDR3. The V gene lost 1 base and the J gene lost 2 bases, with 4 bases spanning the gap. CDR3 sequence: CASSLPGNQPQHF. The CDR3 bases are TGTGCCAGCAGCTTGCCAGGCAATCAGCCCCAGCATTTT.

This clone was found a few times. This chain uses TRBV9 with TRBJ2-1; 10 nucleotides agree with TRBD2. CDR3 length: 14 residues. CDR1 is SGDLS and CDR2 is YYNGEE in the germline V gene. V gave up 2 bases and J gave up 5 bases; unmatched junction bases: 1. CDR3 nucleotides: TGTGCCAGCAGCGTGGGACTAGCGAACAATGAGCAGTTCTTC. This sequence encodes CASSVGLANNEQFF.

The rearrangement links TRBV7-2 to TRBJ1-5; tentatively, D is TRBD1 (5 bases). The V and J ends lost 5 bases and 3 bases respectively, with 11 bases between them. Per the germline V gene, CDR1 is SGHTA and CDR2 is FQGNSA. The CDR3 loop spans 14 amino acids. The CDR3 reads CASSLGLINQPQHF. CDR3 coding DNA: TGTGCCAGCAGCCTGGGACTGATCAATCAGCCCCAGCATTTT.

The chain uses TRBV14 and TRBJ2-5, with 11 nucleotides matching TRBD2. The V segment lost 1 base and the J segment 4 bases; nucleotides outside the gene matches: 5. The CDR3 contains 16 residues. Germline lookup yields CDR1 SGHDN and CDR2 FVKESK. Written as DNA, the CDR3 is TGTGCCAGCAGCCAAGTAGCGGGAGGGCCTAGAGAGACCCAGTACTTC. Encoded protein: CASSQVAGGPRETQYF.

V is TRBV27 and J is TRBJ2-7; TRBD2 aligns across 10 bases. Germline V lookup: CDR1 MNHEY, CDR2 SMNVEV (reference sequence). The V segment lost 4 bases and the J segment 4 bases; nucleotides outside the gene matches: 10. The CDR3 spans 16 residues. CDR3 nucleotide sequence: TGTGCCAGCAGTTCGACTGGACTAGCGGTGTTTTACGAGCAGTACTTC. Translated: CASSSTGLAVFYEQYF.

The chain employs TRBV9 and TRBJ1-2; D perhaps matches TRBD1 (5 bases). This CDR3 contains 13 residues. CDR1 and CDR2 (germline): SGDLS, YYNGEE. The germline V and J ends were trimmed by 3 bases and 2 bases, with 8 bases remaining between them. The CDR3 coding sequence is TGTGCCAGCAGCGAGACAGAAAACTATGGCTACACCTTC. Its protein product is CASSETENYGYTF. The full variable domain, in which reference TRBV9 and TRBJ1-2 provide the parts outside the CDR3, is DSGVTQTPKHLITATGQRVTLRCSPRSGDLSVYWYQQSLDQGLQFLIQYYNGEERAKGNILERFSAQQFPDLHSELNLSSLELGDSALYFCASSETENYGYTFGSGTRLTVV.

The chain couples TRBV14 to TRBJ2-5; 7 bases are shared with TRBD2. CDR1 SGHDN and CDR2 FVKESK come from the germline V gene. Trimming took 0 bases from V and 1 from J; bases not matched to a gene: 14. The CDR3 loop spans 19 amino acids. The CDR3 protein is CASSQEDGAGNPRQETQYF. The CDR3 DNA is TGTGCCAGCAGCCAAGAAGATGGAGCGGGAAACCCGCGCCAAGAGACCCAGTACTTC.

V is TRBV7-9 and J is TRBJ1-2, with D maybe TRBD1 (5 bases). The V gene's germline CDR1 is SEHNR and CDR2 FQNEAQ (reference sequence). The CDR3 is 16 amino acids. Between the trimmed V and J ends, which lost 5 bases and 2 bases, there was a span of 18 bases. CDR3 in amino acids: CASSRHRPTLNYGYTF. The CDR3, as DNA: TGTGCCAGCAGCCGGCACAGGCCTACCCTCAACTATGGCTACACCTTC.

V usage is TRBV11-2 and J usage is TRBJ1-5; 8 bases match TRBD1. Germline V gene sequence: CDR1 SGHAT, CDR2 FQNNGV. This CDR3 has 15 amino acids. The V segment lost 5 bases and the J segment 5 bases; nucleotides outside the gene matches: 8. The CDR3 nucleotides are TGTGCCAGCAGCCCCGGGACAGGAGCTGATCAGCCCCAGCATTTT. Translation: CASSPGTGADQPQHF.

The rearrangement joins TRBV7-9 to TRBJ1-2, with D possibly being TRBD1 (5 bases). CDR1 and CDR2 (germline): SEHNR, FQNEAQ (reference sequence). The CDR3 spans 13 residues. Trimming stripped 2 bases from V and 8 bases from J, with 12 bases between. CDR3 sequence (DNA): TGTGCCAGCAGCTTAAAAGGGGCGCAGGGCTACACCTTC. Encoded protein: CASSLKGAQGYTF.

CDR3 amino acids: CASSINQGLIYEQYF. CDR3 sequence (DNA): TGTGCCAGTAGTATAAATCAGGGCCTTATCTACGAGCAGTACTTC. The rearrangement joins TRBV19 to TRBJ2-7; maybe TRBD1 (5 bases). V lost 2 bases and J lost 3, with 14 bases in between. Germline CDR1 reads LNHDA; CDR2 reads SQIVND (reference sequence). The CDR3 totals 15 residues.

This chain joins TRBV24-1 and TRBJ2-2, with 9 positions matching TRBD2. CDR1 and CDR2 (germline): KGHDR, SFDVKD. This CDR3 region has 17 residues. The junction had 8 bases not matched to a gene; V was cut back by 7 bases and J by 0 bases. The CDR3 sequence: CATSPAAGGPNTGELFF. Written as DNA, the CDR3 is TGTGCCACCAGCCCCGCCGCGGGAGGGCCGAACACCGGGGAGCTGTTTTTT.

The V and J genes are TRBV30 and TRBJ1-3, with 7 bases lining up with TRBD1. This CDR3 spans 13 amino acids. The germline V gene has CDR1 GTSNPN and CDR2 SVGIG (reference sequence). J was trimmed by 4 bases and V by 4 bases; bases with no gene match: 4. CDR3 in amino acids: CAWNQGGGNTIYF. The CDR3 region has the DNA TGTGCCTGGAATCAGGGGGGAGGAAACACCATATATTTT.